The following is a T cell receptor (beta chain) sequence with its context. Its antigen remains unidentified. The data were obtained in a study of cytotoxic CD8 clonotypes in ibrutinib-treated CLL. On the study more broadly: The study recorded mean values of approximately 260,000 productive templates and 94,082 productive rearrangements per sample. Study outcomes and limitations: Clonality rose at ibrutinib response and fell back toward baseline at progression. Private clonotypes, not public ones, expanded at ibrutinib response.

With V trimmed by 3 bases and J by 7 bases, 6 bases remained unmatched. Germline lookup yields CDR1 LNHDA and CDR2 SQIVND (reference sequence). This CDR3 is 14 amino acids long. Depths of 1 in 200,000 to 1 in 1 million T cells were the sequencing target. Generated by immunoSEQ multiplex PCR, the TCRdb table keeps only in-frame clones and is missing some. The sample holds almost 250,000 clones, under 75% seen once. The sequencing used PBMCs, collected after 24 months of ibrutinib treatment. The rearrangement uses TRBV19 and TRBJ1-5; 7 bases align to TRBD1. The sequence was collected from a human donor with chronic lymphocytic leukemia. In nucleotides, the CDR3 is TGTGCCAGTAGTATCACAGGGGTGTCCCAGCCCCAGCATTTT. This codes for CASSITGVSQPQHF.